Presented here are 26 T cell receptor beta chains from one specimen sequenced in a study of T cell responses to AZD1222 COVID-19 vaccine. The assay was immunoSEQ multiplex PCR, and TCRdb's table has in-frame clones only and misses some. The table records approximately 150,000 clones, approximately 88% of them present only once. Sequenced material: peripheral blood, taken on day 0 of AZD1222 vaccination. Receptor source: an adult in good health.

CDR3 sequence reads: CAWNRGTRQVSGNTIYF. The CDR3 DNA is TGTGCCTGGAATCGAGGAACTAGACAGGTCTCTGGAAACACCATATATTTT. This chain uses TRBV30 with TRBJ1-3; perhaps TRBD1 as D (6 bases). CDR1 is GTSNPN and CDR2 is SVGIG in the germline V gene (reference sequence). This CDR3 spans 17 amino acids. Trimming removed 4 bases from V and 0 bases from J, with 19 bases in between.

V and J are TRBV5-1 and TRBJ2-7; D is ambiguous. The length of the CDR3 is 14 residues. Germline loops: CDR1 SGHRS, CDR2 YFSETQ. V gave up 0 bases and J gave up 2 bases, with 9 bases separating them. Here the CDR3 reads CASSLDLTTYEQYF. The CDR3 DNA sequence: TGCGCCAGCAGCTTGGACCTTACCACCTACGAGCAGTACTTC.

This clone was seen a handful of times. This chain joins TRBV5-1 and TRBJ2-3, with unresolved D. Trimming took 2 bases from V and 7 from J, leaving 5 bases between them. Germline V lookup: CDR1 SGHRS, CDR2 YFSETQ. The CDR3 is 11 amino acids. The CDR3 spells CASSFSNTQYF. The CDR3 DNA sequence: TGCGCCAGCAGCTTCTCAAATACGCAGTATTTT.

The chain uses TRBV29-1 and TRBJ2-7; no firm D call. The CDR3 runs 12 residues. V was shortened by 5 bases and J by 4 bases, with 12 bases between the two germline ends. Germline V CDR1 and CDR2: SQVTM, ANQGSEA. Here the CDR3 DNA reads TGCAGCGTTCGGTCAGGCGCTTACGAGCAGTACTTC. This sequence encodes CSVRSGAYEQYF.

This clone was seen a single time. The V call is TRBV11-3, the J call TRBJ2-5, with a tentative D call TRBD2 (6 bases). Germline loops: CDR1 SGHNT, CDR2 YENEEA. The V and J ends lost 4 bases and 0 bases respectively, with 12 bases between them. The CDR3 totals 15 residues. DNA for the CDR3: TGTGCCAGCAGCTCACTAGCAGGCTACCAAGAGACCCAGTACTTC. It codes for CASSSLAGYQETQYF.

The J gene is TRBJ1-4, the V gene TRBV28; TRBD1 matches at 9 bases. Trimming removed 3 bases from V and 7 bases from J; junction bases left unmatched: 9. Germline V gene lookup returns CDR1 MDHEN and CDR2 SYDVKM. This CDR3 spans 16 amino acids. CDR3 sequence (DNA): TGTGCCAGCAGTTTCTGGGGACAGGGAGGCGGTGAAAAACTGTTTTTT. Translating gives CASSFWGQGGGEKLFF.

The chain recombines TRBV5-5 with TRBJ2-2; possible D gene TRBD2, 6 bases. V lost 2 bases and J lost 1, with 15 bases in between. The CDR3 is made up of 17 amino acids. The V gene's germline CDR1 is SGHKS and CDR2 YYEKEE (reference sequence). Written as DNA, the CDR3 is TGTGCCAGCAGCTTCGGTGGGGGACTCAGGAACACCGGGGAGCTGTTTTTT. This translates into CASSFGGGLRNTGELFF.

The V call is TRBV11-1, the J call TRBJ2-1, with 9 bases aligning to TRBD2. In germline, CDR1 is SGHAT, CDR2 FQDESV (reference sequence). The CDR3 is 16 residues long. V lost 6 bases to trimming and J lost 0 bases; unmatched junction nucleotides: 6. This CDR3 reads CASRTRAGGSYNEQFF. The CDR3 DNA sequence: TGTGCCAGCAGAACCCGAGCGGGAGGCTCCTACAATGAGCAGTTCTTC.

V gene TRBV15 combines with J gene TRBJ2-1; 7 bases match TRBD1. Germline CDR1 is LNHNV and CDR2 is YYDKDF (reference sequence). The CDR3 runs 15 residues. V shed 5 bases and J 4 bases; nucleotides not matched to a gene: 8. CDR3 residues: CATSPEGAAYNEQFF. In DNA form, the CDR3 reads TGTGCCACCAGCCCTGAGGGGGCTGCATACAATGAGCAGTTCTTC.

The chain links TRBV27 to TRBJ1-2; 8 bases line up with TRBD1. CDR3 length equals 14 residues. The germline V gene encodes CDR1 MNHEY and CDR2 SMNVEV (reference sequence). J was trimmed by 4 bases and V by 5 bases; bases with no gene match: 6. The CDR3 spells CASSARGLAYGYTF. The CDR3 region has the DNA TGTGCCAGCAGTGCCAGGGGGCTAGCCTATGGCTACACCTTC.

V usage is TRBV2 and J usage is TRBJ1-1, with D unclear. The ends were cut back, 5 bases at V and 2 bases at J, with 15 bases in the middle. Germline CDR1 reads SNHLY; CDR2 reads FYNNEI. The length of the CDR3 is 15 residues. This CDR3 reads CASSLIGRVNTEAFF. The CDR3, as DNA: TGTGCCAGCAGTCTGATCGGAAGGGTAAACACTGAAGCTTTCTTT.

The chain carries TRBV6-5 and TRBJ2-1; 8 bases match TRBD2. This CDR3 has 15 amino acids. Germline CDR1 and CDR2: MNHEY and SVGAGI. V lost 5 bases to trimming and J lost 0 bases; unmatched junction nucleotides: 3. The CDR3 loop reads CASSPSGSSYNEQFF. CDR3 nucleotide sequence: TGTGCCAGCAGTCCCAGCGGGAGCTCCTACAATGAGCAGTTCTTC.

The chain uses TRBV9 and TRBJ1-5, with D possibly being TRBD1 (6 bases). CDR3 size: 20 residues. The V and J ends lost 0 bases and 0 bases respectively, with 22 bases between them. The V gene's germline CDR1 is SGDLS and CDR2 YYNGEE. This CDR3 is CASSVEQGFTSEDSNQPQHF. The CDR3 nucleotides read TGTGCCAGCAGCGTAGAACAGGGTTTCACTTCGGAGGATAGCAATCAGCCCCAGCATTTT.

This sequence joins TRBV5-1 and TRBJ2-1; either TRBD1 or TRBD2 may fit D (5 bases each). The CDR3 has 15 amino acids. Germline CDR1 is SGHRS and CDR2 is YFSETQ. The ends were cut back, 1 base at V and 7 bases at J, with 15 bases in the middle. CDR3 region: CASSLKSWDGNEQFF. In nucleotides, the CDR3 is TGCGCCAGCAGCTTGAAGTCCTGGGACGGGAATGAGCAGTTCTTC. Looking up the rest from reference TRBV5-1 and TRBJ2-1 gives the full variable domain: KAGVTQTPRYLIKTRGQQVTLSCSPISGHRSVSWYQQTPGQGLQFLFEYFSETQRNKGNFPGRFSGRQFSNSRSEMNVSTLELGDSALYLCASSLKSWDGNEQFFGPGTRLTVL.

CDR3 bases: TGTGCCAGCAGCACAACAGGAGACACTTTGAGGACTAATGAAAAACTGTTTTTT. Its protein product is CASSTTGDTLRTNEKLFF. V usage is TRBV13 and J usage is TRBJ1-4, with a weak D call TRBD1 (5 bases). This CDR3 has 18 amino acids. V dropped 5 bases and J dropped 2 bases, with 21 bases sitting between them. CDR1 and CDR2 (germline): PRHDT, FYEKMQ (reference sequence).

The chain is built from TRBV4-3 and TRBJ2-5, with D hard to call. With 1 base removed from V and 4 bases from J, the gap between germline ends came to 10 bases. Germline V gene sequence: CDR1 LGHNA, CDR2 YSLEER. The CDR3 runs to 14 residues. The CDR3 is CASSQVLWRETQYF. Here the CDR3 DNA reads TGCGCCAGCAGCCAAGTCCTCTGGCGAGAGACCCAGTACTTC.

The chain uses TRBV29-1 and TRBJ2-1, with 8 bases aligning to TRBD1. The germline CDR1 and CDR2 sequences are SQVTM and ANQGSEA. This CDR3 contains 13 residues. V shed 7 bases and J 5 bases; nucleotides not matched to a gene: 7. The CDR3 here is CSAGQGRNNEQFF. In DNA, the CDR3 is TGCAGCGCTGGACAGGGTCGCAACAATGAGCAGTTCTTC.

This clone was observed a single time. The V gene is TRBV29-1, the J gene TRBJ1-2; no firm D call. The CDR3 loop spans 13 amino acids. CDR1 and CDR2 (germline): SQVTM, ANQGSEA. V was trimmed by 0 bases and J by 6 bases, leaving 11 bases between them. The CDR3 DNA sequence: TGCAGCGTTGAAGATCGGTGGATCCATGGCTACACCTTC. Translation gives CSVEDRWIHGYTF. Drawing the rest from reference TRBV29-1 and TRBJ1-2, the complete variable domain is SAVISQKPSRDICQRGTSLTIQCQVDSQVTMMFWYRQQPGQSLTLIATANQGSEATYESGFVIDKFPISRPNLTFSTLTVSNMSPEDSSIYLCSVEDRWIHGYTFGSGTRLTVV.

This chain links TRBV2 with TRBJ2-7; D is unclear. Deletions cut 2 bases from V and 0 bases from J, with 14 bases between. The germline V gene encodes CDR1 SNHLY and CDR2 FYNNEI. CDR3 size: 16 residues. CDR3 region: CASSENGQFGSYEQYF. DNA for the CDR3: TGTGCCAGCAGTGAAAACGGCCAATTCGGCTCCTACGAGCAGTACTTC.

The chain links TRBV10-3 to TRBJ1-4; no firm D call. Germline lookup yields CDR1 ENHRY and CDR2 SYGVKD. This CDR3 has 14 amino acids. The V end lost 10 bases, the J end lost 0 bases, and 12 bases lay between the germline ends. The CDR3 DNA reads as TGTGCCACTGGGCTCCAACCAACTAATGAAAAACTGTTTTTT. It yields the protein CATGLQPTNEKLFF.

The V call is TRBV5-1, the J call TRBJ2-1; TRBD2 matches 7 bases. V was clipped by 0 bases and J by 7 bases; unmatched bases: 7. Germline assignment: CDR1 SGHRS and CDR2 YFSETQ. The CDR3 has 15 residues. The CDR3 DNA follows: TGCGCCAGCAGCTTGGGAGGGTGGCGGGGGAATGAGCAGTTCTTC. Amino acid sequence: CASSLGGWRGNEQFF.

This chain links TRBV18 with TRBJ2-3, with 8 positions matching TRBD1. The germline gives CDR1 KGHSH, CDR2 LQKENI. J gave up 6 bases and V 6 bases, and 8 bases lay outside the gene matches. This CDR3 is built from 14 residues. The CDR3 nucleotides read TGTGCCAGCTCGGAAACCGGGACAGGTGATACGCAGTATTTT. Its translation: CASSETGTGDTQYF. The variable domain in full, with the rest retrieved from reference TRBV18 and TRBJ2-3, is NAGVMQNPRHLVRRRGQEARLRCSPMKGHSHVYWYRQLPEEGLKFMVYLQKENIIDESGMPKERFSAEFPKEGPSILRIQQVVRGDSAAYFCASSETGTGDTQYFGPGTRLTVL.

The V and J genes are TRBV5-1 and TRBJ2-1; D possibly corresponds to TRBD1 (5 bases). The germline V gene encodes CDR1 SGHRS and CDR2 YFSETQ. This CDR3 has 15 amino acids. The V end lost 0 bases, the J end lost 3 bases, and 10 bases lay between the germline ends. This chain's CDR3 is CASSLVGANYNEQFF. The CDR3 nucleotides read TGCGCCAGCAGCTTGGTAGGGGCGAACTACAATGAGCAGTTCTTC.

The gene calls are TRBV5-6 and TRBJ2-7; the match to TRBD2 covers 9 bases. This CDR3 contains 13 residues. Germline assignment: CDR1 SGHDT and CDR2 YYEEEE. With 5 bases clipped from V and 7 bases from J, the junction kept 7 bases outside the gene matches. In DNA, the CDR3 is TGTGCCAGCAGTCCTAGCGGGATTTGGGAGCAGTACTTC. It encodes CASSPSGIWEQYF.

This chain links TRBV19 with TRBJ1-5; 7 nucleotides align to TRBD1. This CDR3 has 17 residues. Germline V gives CDR1 LNHDA, CDR2 SQIVND (reference sequence). With V trimmed by 0 bases and J by 1 base, 6 bases remained unmatched. The CDR3 region has the DNA TGTGCCAGTAGTATAGACCCTAGGGGGCAGAGCAATCAGCCCCAGCATTTT. Protein product: CASSIDPRGQSNQPQHF.

V and J are TRBV28 and TRBJ1-5; no firm D call. Germline V gene data show CDR1 as MDHEN and CDR2 as SYDVKM. Between the trimmed V and J ends, which lost 6 bases and 3 bases, there was a span of 6 bases. The CDR3 sequence is 12 residues long. CDR3: CASRQINQPQHF. The CDR3 region has the DNA TGTGCCAGCAGGCAAATCAATCAGCCCCAGCATTTT. The whole variable domain, remainder taken from reference TRBV28 and TRBJ1-5, is DVKVTQSSRYLVKRTGEKVFLECVQDMDHENMFWYRQDPGLGLRLIYFSYDVKMKEKGDIPEGYSVSREKKERFSLILESASTNQTSMYLCASRQINQPQHFGDGTRLSIL.